The 15 T cell receptor beta chains listed next were all sequenced from one sample in a study of PD-1 blockade in classical Hodgkin lymphoma. Time point specified: cycle 4 day 1 (C4D1), after less than 7 weeks of nivolumab. Every patient relapsed after autologous stem cell transplantation, and brentuximab vedotin exposure varied. TCRdb keeps only in-frame clones here, not all; method: immunoSEQ multiplex PCR. The data hold fewer than 100,000 clones, with about 92% observed a single time. The material was peripheral blood mononuclear cells (PBMCs), obtained before the fourth cycle of nivolumab. All receptors derive from a human donor with classical Hodgkin lymphoma.

The chain links TRBV11-2 to TRBJ2-1, with D possibly being TRBD2 (5 bases). The V end was cut by 7 bases, the J end by 4 bases, with 17 bases between. The CDR3 sequence is 15 residues long. Germline V gene sequence: CDR1 SGHAT, CDR2 FQNNGV. The CDR3 DNA follows: TGTGCCAGCACCCTCACGGTGAGGGAGTACAATGAGCAGTTCTTC. Translated: CASTLTVREYNEQFF.

The chain carries TRBV5-1 and TRBJ2-1, with 7 bases fitting TRBD2. The junction had 4 bases not matched to a gene; V was cut back by 0 bases and J by 4 bases. This CDR3 has 15 residues. Germline CDR1 reads SGHRS; CDR2 reads YFSETQ. The CDR3 loop reads CASSLVTSEYNEQFF. The CDR3 region has the DNA TGCGCCAGCAGCTTGGTAACTAGCGAGTACAATGAGCAGTTCTTC.

This chain links TRBV11-3 with TRBJ2-7, with D unclear. The length of the CDR3 is 12 residues. With 2 bases removed from V and 5 bases from J, the gap between germline ends came to 7 bases. Per germline, CDR1 SGHNT and CDR2 YENEEA. For the CDR3, the DNA is TGTGCCAGCAGCTTATCTGGAGACGAGCAGTACTTC. Protein: CASSLSGDEQYF.

This chain links TRBV30 with TRBJ2-7; D is uncertain. V gave up 3 bases and J gave up 7 bases, with 10 bases separating them. The germline gives CDR1 GTSNPN, CDR2 SVGIG (reference sequence). The CDR3 is 11 residues long. The CDR3 DNA is TGTGCCTGGAGACGCTCAAGAGAGCAGTACTTC. Protein sequence: CAWRRSREQYF.

This clone was observed a handful of times. V gene TRBV19 combines with J gene TRBJ1-2; 7 nucleotides agree with TRBD1. This CDR3 region has 15 residues. Germline CDR1 is LNHDA and CDR2 is SQIVND (reference sequence). The V gene end was trimmed by 1 base and the J gene end by 5 bases; junction bases not matched to a gene: 7. CDR3 nucleotides: TGTGCCAGTAGTATAGCCGGGGGACAGCTATATGGCTACACCTTC. This gives the protein CASSIAGGQLYGYTF.

This clone came up once. The CDR3 loop is CASGGSGQNINEQFF. The DNA of the CDR3 is TGTGCTAGTGGTGGATCGGGACAAAATATCAATGAGCAGTTCTTC. The V call is TRBV12-5, the J call TRBJ2-1, with a weak D call TRBD1 (6 bases). Between the trimmed V and J ends, which lost 5 bases and 6 bases, there was a span of 17 bases. Germline CDR1 and CDR2: LGHNT and FRNRAP. The CDR3 sequence is 15 residues long.

The chain carries TRBV5-1 and TRBJ2-2, with D tentatively TRBD1 (5 bases). There are 12 residues in the CDR3. The V and J ends lost 4 bases and 8 bases respectively, with 9 bases between them. Germline V gene lookup returns CDR1 SGHRS and CDR2 YFSETQ. The CDR3 region has the DNA TGCGCCAGCAGCGAAAACAGGGGGGAGCTGTTTTTT. This gives the protein CASSENRGELFF.

The V and J genes are TRBV27 and TRBJ2-4, with D possibly matching TRBD2 (6 bases). This CDR3 spans 17 amino acids. V was shortened by 8 bases and J by 1 base, with 21 bases between the two germline ends. The V gene's germline CDR1 is MNHEY and CDR2 SMNVEV (reference sequence). The CDR3 here is CASRSARVGGAKNIQYF. In nucleotides, the CDR3 is TGTGCCAGCCGTTCGGCCCGAGTAGGAGGGGCCAAAAACATTCAGTACTTC.

V usage is TRBV28 and J usage is TRBJ2-7, with a tentative D call TRBD2 (6 bases). Germline CDR1 and CDR2: MDHEN and SYDVKM. Trimming took off 5 bases at V and 2 bases at J, with 16 bases between the two ends. This CDR3 spans 15 amino acids. CDR3 residues: CASSSRSGDPYEQYF. CDR3 DNA: TGTGCCAGCAGTAGCCGATCGGGAGACCCCTACGAGCAGTACTTC.

The chain is built from TRBV14 and TRBJ2-2; D is undetermined. CDR3 size: 15 residues. Per the germline V gene, CDR1 is SGHDN and CDR2 is FVKESK. V was pared by 1 base and J by 3 bases, with 9 bases between. CDR3 nucleotide sequence: TGTGCCAGCAGCCAAGTTTCTACCTACACCGGGGAGCTGTTTTTT. Translating it yields CASSQVSTYTGELFF. The whole variable domain, remainder taken from reference TRBV14 and TRBJ2-2, is EAGVTQFPSHSVIEKGQTVTLRCDPISGHDNLYWYRRVMGKEIKFLLHFVKESKQDESGMPNNRFLAERTGGTYSTLKVQPAELEDSGVYFCASSQVSTYTGELFFGEGSRLTVL.

As DNA, the CDR3 is TGTGCCAGCAGAGAGGGGCTAGCGGGAATCTCCTACAATGAGCAGTTCTTC. Its protein product is CASREGLAGISYNEQFF. The chain carries TRBV13 and TRBJ2-1, with 9 positions matching TRBD2. Losses at the gene ends were 6 bases for V and 0 bases for J; bases not matched to a gene: 9. CDR1 is PRHDT, CDR2 FYEKMQ, per germline (reference sequence). The CDR3 has 17 amino acids.

This clone appeared a single time. V usage is TRBV7-9 and J usage is TRBJ2-1; 10 positions match TRBD2. V was clipped by 5 bases and J by 5 bases; unmatched bases: 12. CDR1 is SEHNR, CDR2 FQNEAQ, per germline (reference sequence). CDR3 length: 17 residues. The CDR3 nucleotides read TGTGCCAGCAGCCCCAGCCTGGGACTAGCGAGTAACAATGAGCAGTTCTTC. Encoded protein: CASSPSLGLASNNEQFF.

CDR3: CAWSRTGASETQYF. The CDR3 nucleotides read TGTGCCTGGAGCCGGACAGGGGCGAGTGAGACCCAGTACTTC. The chain uses TRBV30 and TRBJ2-5; TRBD1 agrees at 9 bases. The CDR3 has 14 residues. V shed 3 bases and J 5 bases; nucleotides not matched to a gene: 7. CDR1 GTSNPN and CDR2 SVGIG come from the germline V gene (reference sequence).

The sample holds a few counts of this clone. The chain is built from TRBV11-2 and TRBJ1-1, with D unresolved. The germline gives CDR1 SGHAT, CDR2 FQNNGV. The CDR3 contains 13 residues. V shed 1 base and J shed 1 base, with 4 bases lying between them. The CDR3 loop reads CASSLGGNTEAFF. The CDR3 nucleotides are TGTGCCAGCAGCTTAGGGGGGAACACTGAAGCTTTCTTT.

The chain joins TRBV5-1 to TRBJ1-4; D is unresolved. V gave up 4 bases and J gave up 3 bases, with 13 bases separating them. CDR1 is SGHRS, CDR2 YFSETQ, per germline. The CDR3 sequence is 15 residues long. The CDR3 region is CASSLTGPSNEKLFF. Here the CDR3 DNA reads TGCGCCAGCAGCCTCACCGGACCCTCTAATGAAAAACTGTTTTTT.